A selection of T cell receptor beta chains follows, all from one sample in a study of brain T cells in children with intractable seizures. Assay: immunoSEQ multiplex PCR; the TCRdb copy retains only in-frame clones and omits some. The sample gives tens of thousands of clones, 95% to 97% of which show up once; roughly 0.38% is in the top ten. The sequenced sample was peripheral blood, obtained at surgery. Receptors originate from a boy in the first two years of life with focal cortical dysplasia and intractable seizures. Each CDR3 is given with its conserved first and last residue. A D gene is named only where the DNA matches it firmly. Clone size appears in some rows only: once, few, many, or a class for an expanded clone.

j_call cdr3_length v_call clone_size d_call cdr3_aa cdr3_nt
TRBJ1-1 16 TRBV19 - - CASSIFARGTNTEAFF TGTGCCAGTAGTATTTTTGCACGGGGTACGAACACTGAAGCTTTCTTT
TRBJ2-1 19 TRBV4-2 - TRBD2 CASSQGAWAGLAGRHEQFF TGTGCCAGCAGCCAAGGGGCTTGGGCGGGACTAGCGGGAAGGCATGAGCAGTTCTTC
TRBJ2-3 17 TRBV5-1 - - CASSLEGFIGGTRRQYF TGCGCCAGCAGCTTGGAGGGTTTTATAGGCGGGACTCGGCGGCAGTATTTT
TRBJ1-1 12 TRBV18 - - CASSRQNTEAFF TGTGCCAGCTCACGACAGAACACTGAAGCTTTCTTT
TRBJ1-6 20 TRBV5-5 - - CASSWGPGLHPEGLNSPLHF TGTGCCAGCAGCTGGGGGCCGGGACTGCACCCCGAAGGCCTTAATTCACCCCTCCACTTT
TRBJ1-5 13 TRBV2 - - CASSVYSNQPQHF TGTGCCAGCAGCGTCTATAGCAATCAGCCCCAGCATTTT
TRBJ2-7 15 TRBV5-6 - - CASSLLGQRIHEQYF TGTGCCAGCAGCTTGCTCGGACAGAGGATACACGAGCAGTACTTC
TRBJ1-1 15 TRBV2 few - CASSEEPGRWAEAFF TGTGCCAGCAGTGAAGAACCCGGCAGATGGGCTGAAGCTTTCTTT
TRBJ2-3 14 TRBV14 - - CASSQGPGTDTQYF TGTGCCAGCAGCCAAGGCCCCGGGACAGATACGCAGTATTTT
TRBJ2-1 15 TRBV7-9 - TRBD2 CASRSSGGSYNEQFF TGTGCCAGCAGATCTAGCGGGGGCTCCTACAATGAGCAGTTCTTC
TRBJ1-2 16 TRBV6-5 - TRBD1 CASSLGQGMTNYGYTF TGTGCCAGCAGTTTGGGACAGGGGATGACTAACTATGGCTACACCTTC
TRBJ2-1 15 TRBV6-5 - TRBD2 CASRRRLAGNNEQFF TGTGCCAGCAGACGGCGACTAGCGGGTAACAATGAGCAGTTCTTC
TRBJ1-4 12 TRBV13 - - CASSSDSEKLFF TGTGCCAGCAGCTCCGACAGTGAAAAACTGTTTTTT
TRBJ2-1 15 TRBV5-1 - - CASSIEEPSYNEQFF TGCGCCAGCAGCATAGAGGAACCTTCCTACAATGAGCAGTTCTTC
TRBJ2-7 15 TRBV5-1 - - CASSLGSTPTYEQYF TGCGCCAGCAGCTTGGGTTCGACTCCGACCTACGAGCAGTACTTC
TRBJ2-5 14 TRBV6-2/TRBV6-3 - TRBD2 CASSRVGGEETQYF TGTGCCAGCAGCCGAGTTGGGGGGGAAGAGACCCAGTACTTC
TRBJ1-4 15 TRBV9 - TRBD1 CASSGRDRGYEKLFF TGTGCCAGCAGCGGCCGGGACAGGGGATACGAAAAACTGTTTTTT
TRBJ1-3 15 TRBV7-2 - - CATQIDRSTGNTIYF TGTGCCACCCAGATTGACAGATCCACTGGAAACACCATATATTTT
TRBJ2-7 14 TRBV5-1 - - CASSSAGKAYEQYF TGCGCCAGCAGTTCTGCGGGAAAGGCCTACGAGCAGTACTTC
TRBJ2-7 15 TRBV18 - TRBD1 CASSPSGTDSYEQYF TGTGCCAGCTCACCATCCGGGACAGATTCCTACGAGCAGTACTTC
TRBJ1-2 12 TRBV29-1 - - CSADGGLYGYTF TGCAGCGCCGACGGGGGGCTCTATGGCTACACCTTC
TRBJ2-1 12 TRBV29-1 - TRBD2 CSSSSGYNEQFF TGCAGCTCCTCTAGCGGGTACAATGAGCAGTTCTTC
TRBJ1-3 14 TRBV7-2 - - CASSFSGNGNTIYF TGTGCCAGCAGCTTTTCAGGGAACGGAAACACCATATATTTT
TRBJ2-7 11 TRBV25-1 - - CASSRAVEQYF TGTGCCAGCAGTAGGGCGGTCGAGCAGTACTTC
TRBJ2-7 15 TRBV7-9 - TRBD1 CASSATGTGVYEQYF TGTGCCAGCAGCGCGACCGGGACAGGGGTCTACGAGCAGTACTTC
TRBJ2-7 15 TRBV7-2 - - CASSLALVGAYEQYF TGTGCCAGCAGCTTAGCCTTAGTAGGGGCCTACGAGCAGTACTTC
TRBJ2-5 15 TRBV6-1 - TRBD1 CASSEAQGGGETQYF TGTGCCAGCAGTGAAGCCCAAGGGGGCGGGGAGACCCAGTACTTC
TRBJ1-2 13 TRBV12-3/TRBV12-4 - - CASSQGINYGYTF TGTGCCAGCAGTCAGGGCATTAACTATGGCTACACCTTC